Below, 20 T cell receptor beta chains from the same sample are listed, as sequenced in a study of TIL therapy for anti-PD-1-resistant metastatic lung cancer. This was the immunoSEQ v3 assay. TCRdb's copy holds only in-frame clones and misses some; the assay was immunoSEQ multiplex PCR. The sample consists of some 20,000 clones, nearly 80% of them appearing once. The time point was: pre-treatment sample, taken before nivolumab and TIL therapy. The material sequenced was blood, taken at baseline. Receptors originate from a person aged 25 to 79 with non-small cell lung cancer.

The chain joins TRBV7-8 to TRBJ1-5, with 7 bases matching TRBD1. The CDR3 runs 14 residues. The ends lost 3 bases at V and 3 bases at J; junction bases unmatched: 2. CDR1 is SGHVS, CDR2 FQNEAQ, per germline. CDR3 DNA sequence: TGTGCCAGCAGCTTGGACAGGCTCAATCAGCCCCAGCATTTT. It codes for CASSLDRLNQPQHF.

V usage is TRBV18 and J usage is TRBJ2-5; a weak D match, TRBD2 (5 bases). CDR3 length: 13 residues. Germline V lookup: CDR1 KGHSH, CDR2 LQKENI. Trimming stripped 4 bases from V and 1 base from J, with 7 bases between. The CDR3 here is CASSREGQETQYF. The CDR3, as DNA: TGTGCCAGCTCACGAGAGGGCCAAGAGACCCAGTACTTC.

V and J are TRBV11-3 and TRBJ2-2; 9 bases line up with TRBD1. The CDR3 is made up of 15 amino acids. CDR1 SGHNT and CDR2 YENEEA come from the germline V gene. J gave up 7 bases and V 5 bases, and 8 bases lay outside the gene matches. CDR3: CASSPNRGRDGELFF. The CDR3 DNA is TGTGCCAGCAGCCCCAACAGGGGGCGCGACGGGGAGCTGTTTTTT.

V usage is TRBV5-1 and J usage is TRBJ2-7; a weak D match, TRBD2 (6 bases). The CDR3 is 13 amino acids. Per germline, CDR1 SGHRS and CDR2 YFSETQ. With 4 bases removed from V and 0 bases from J, the gap between germline ends came to 8 bases. In nucleotides, the CDR3 is TGCGCCAGCAGCCTGGACTACTCCTACGAGCAGTACTTC. Protein: CASSLDYSYEQYF.

The chain carries TRBV27 and TRBJ2-1, with D perhaps matching TRBD2 (5 bases). The length of the CDR3 is 16 residues. The V and J ends lost 5 bases and 3 bases respectively, with 17 bases between them. Germline V gives CDR1 MNHEY, CDR2 SMNVEV (reference sequence). The CDR3 is CASSPAERGLYNEQFF. Written as DNA, the CDR3 is TGTGCCAGCAGTCCCGCGGAGCGAGGGCTCTACAATGAGCAGTTCTTC.

This clone has just a few counts. This chain links TRBV2 with TRBJ2-7; possibly TRBD1 for D (6 bases). Germline CDR1 reads SNHLY; CDR2 reads FYNNEI. V lost 2 bases and J 0 bases, leaving 17 bases between the germline ends. The CDR3 has 17 residues. The CDR3 coding sequence is TGTGCCAGCAGTGAAATGTGGGGACACCCGAGCTCCTACGAGCAGTACTTC. Protein: CASSEMWGHPSSYEQYF.

The CDR3 spells CASSLANSYGYTF. The CDR3 DNA reads as TGTGCCAGCAGCTTAGCGAACAGCTATGGCTACACCTTC. This chain joins TRBV7-8 and TRBJ1-2; D is uncertain. V was pared by 0 bases and J by 4 bases, with 6 bases between. Germline lookup yields CDR1 SGHVS and CDR2 FQNEAQ. The CDR3 spans 13 residues.

The J gene is TRBJ1-5, the V gene TRBV2; D is unclear. The CDR3 runs to 13 residues. Deletions cut 6 bases from V and 9 bases from J, with 15 bases between. The germline V gene encodes CDR1 SNHLY and CDR2 FYNNEI. The CDR3 DNA reads TGTGCCAGCAGGGCTGGTCTAGAGGTGCCCCAGCATTTT. It yields the protein CASRAGLEVPQHF. Filled out from reference TRBV2 and TRBJ1-5, the complete variable domain reads EPEVTQTPSHQVTQMGQEVILRCVPISNHLYFYWYRQILGQKVEFLVSFYNNEISEKSEIFDDQFSVERPDGSNFTLKIRSTKLEDSAMYFCASRAGLEVPQHFGDGTRLSIL.

V and J are TRBV28 and TRBJ2-3; the match to TRBD2 covers 8 bases. The CDR3 runs to 17 residues. The germline CDR1 and CDR2 sequences are MDHEN and SYDVKM. The junction had 11 bases not matched to a gene; V was cut back by 5 bases and J by 1 base. CDR3 coding DNA: TGTGCCAGCAGTCTAACTCTTAGCGGGGCGGGCACAGATACGCAGTATTTT. Translated, it gives CASSLTLSGAGTDTQYF.

The chain is built from TRBV15 and TRBJ2-2, with D hard to call. The germline V and J ends were trimmed by 2 bases and 13 bases, with 8 bases remaining between them. Germline loops: CDR1 LNHNV, CDR2 YYDKDF (reference sequence). The CDR3 covers 11 residues. CDR3 DNA: TGTGCCACCAGCAGAACATTGGGGCTGTTTTTT. Its translation: CATSRTLGLFF.

The rearrangement links TRBV6-4 to TRBJ2-3; the match to TRBD1 covers 9 bases. The CDR3 spans 15 residues. Germline CDR1 is MRHNA and CDR2 is SNTAGT. The ends lost 0 bases at V and 4 bases at J; junction bases unmatched: 2. CDR3 DNA: TGTGCCAGCAGTGACTCCACAGGGGGCGCAGATACGCAGTATTTT. This translates into CASSDSTGGADTQYF.

The genes are TRBV19 and TRBJ2-2; 11 nucleotides match TRBD1. Trimming took 6 bases from V and 4 from J; bases not matched to a gene: 4. Germline values: CDR1 LNHDA, CDR2 SQIVND (reference sequence). The CDR3 runs to 15 residues. DNA of the CDR3: TGTGCCAGTAGCCTTGGACAGGGGGCCACCGGGGAGCTGTTTTTT. Translating gives CASSLGQGATGELFF.

The chain is built from TRBV7-2 and TRBJ2-3; 8 bases align to TRBD2. V shed 7 bases and J 6 bases; nucleotides not matched to a gene: 12. Per germline, CDR1 SGHTA and CDR2 FQGNSA. CDR3 size: 15 residues. CDR3 nucleotides: TGTGCCAGCACCCTGGTACGGGGGGGCTGGGATACGCAGTATTTT. Translated: CASTLVRGGWDTQYF.

This clone was recorded once. The genes are TRBV5-1 and TRBJ1-5; D remains unclear. CDR1 is SGHRS, CDR2 YFSETQ, per germline. This CDR3 contains 11 residues. V dropped 4 bases and J dropped 4 bases, with 3 bases sitting between them. The CDR3 DNA follows: TGCGCCAGCAGCCAAAATCAGCCCCAGCATTTT. Protein product: CASSQNQPQHF.

This clone was seen more than once but under ten times. This rearrangement joins TRBV5-6 to TRBJ2-2; 10 nucleotides align to TRBD1. This CDR3 is built from 15 residues. The J segment lost 3 bases and the V segment lost 3 bases, leaving 2 bases of the junction unmatched. Per the germline V gene, CDR1 is SGHDT and CDR2 is YYEEEE. As DNA, the CDR3 is TGTGCCAGCAGCTGGGACAGGGGTTACACCGGGGAGCTGTTTTTT. It translates to CASSWDRGYTGELFF.

V gene TRBV7-9 combines with J gene TRBJ2-2; no reliable D call. Trimming stripped 4 bases from V and 0 bases from J, with 3 bases between. The CDR3 runs 13 residues. CDR1 SEHNR and CDR2 FQNEAQ come from the germline V gene (reference sequence). This CDR3 reads CASSYTNTGELFF. CDR3 sequence (DNA): TGTGCCAGCAGCTATACGAACACCGGGGAGCTGTTTTTT.

This clone occurred once. The chain combines TRBV2 with TRBJ1-4; D may be TRBD1 (5 bases). The CDR3 extends over 12 amino acids. V lost 11 bases, J lost 4 bases, and 11 bases lay in between. Germline V gives CDR1 SNHLY, CDR2 FYNNEI. The CDR3, as DNA: TGTGCCGGAAGGGACGGTAATGAAAAACTGTTTTTT. Protein product: CAGRDGNEKLFF.

The chain carries TRBV2 and TRBJ2-5; weak D call: TRBD2 (6 bases). This CDR3 is built from 13 residues. V lost 6 bases and J lost 7, with 15 bases in between. Per germline, CDR1 SNHLY and CDR2 FYNNEI. CDR3 bases: TGTGCCAGCAGCCCCTCTAGCGCAGGGACCCAGTACTTC. This codes for CASSPSSAGTQYF.

This rearrangement joins TRBV24-1 to TRBJ2-1, with 7 positions matching TRBD2. CDR1 and CDR2 (germline): KGHDR, SFDVKD. Losses at the gene ends were 1 base for V and 6 bases for J; bases not matched to a gene: 5. The CDR3 contains 15 residues. Here the CDR3 DNA reads TGTGCCACCAGTGATTTATTGGCGGGAGCCAATGAGCAGTTCTTC. This translates into CATSDLLAGANEQFF.

V and J are TRBV7-9 and TRBJ1-1; TRBD1 agrees at 10 bases. V gave up 4 bases and J gave up 6 bases; unmatched junction bases: 5. The CDR3 is 14 residues long. Germline V lookup: CDR1 SEHNR, CDR2 FQNEAQ (reference sequence). The CDR3 bases are TGTGCCAGCAGCTCGACAGGGGGCAAGTCTGAAGCTTTCTTT. It encodes CASSSTGGKSEAFF.